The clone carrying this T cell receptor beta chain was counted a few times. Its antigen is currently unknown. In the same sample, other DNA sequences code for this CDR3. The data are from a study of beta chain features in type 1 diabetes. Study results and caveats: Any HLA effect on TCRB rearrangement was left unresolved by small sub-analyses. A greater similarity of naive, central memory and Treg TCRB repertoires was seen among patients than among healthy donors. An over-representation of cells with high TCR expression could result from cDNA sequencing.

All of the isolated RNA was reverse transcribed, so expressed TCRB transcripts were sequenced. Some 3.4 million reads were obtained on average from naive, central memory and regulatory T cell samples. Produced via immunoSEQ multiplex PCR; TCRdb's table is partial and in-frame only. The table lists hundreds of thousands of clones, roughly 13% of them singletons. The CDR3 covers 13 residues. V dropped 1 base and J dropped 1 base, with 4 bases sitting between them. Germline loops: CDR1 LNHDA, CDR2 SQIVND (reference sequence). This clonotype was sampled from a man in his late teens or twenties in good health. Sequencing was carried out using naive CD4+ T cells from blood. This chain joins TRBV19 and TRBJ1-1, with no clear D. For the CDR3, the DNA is TGTGCCAGTAGTATAGGACAGAACACTGAAGCTTTCTTT. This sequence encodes CASSIGQNTEAFF.